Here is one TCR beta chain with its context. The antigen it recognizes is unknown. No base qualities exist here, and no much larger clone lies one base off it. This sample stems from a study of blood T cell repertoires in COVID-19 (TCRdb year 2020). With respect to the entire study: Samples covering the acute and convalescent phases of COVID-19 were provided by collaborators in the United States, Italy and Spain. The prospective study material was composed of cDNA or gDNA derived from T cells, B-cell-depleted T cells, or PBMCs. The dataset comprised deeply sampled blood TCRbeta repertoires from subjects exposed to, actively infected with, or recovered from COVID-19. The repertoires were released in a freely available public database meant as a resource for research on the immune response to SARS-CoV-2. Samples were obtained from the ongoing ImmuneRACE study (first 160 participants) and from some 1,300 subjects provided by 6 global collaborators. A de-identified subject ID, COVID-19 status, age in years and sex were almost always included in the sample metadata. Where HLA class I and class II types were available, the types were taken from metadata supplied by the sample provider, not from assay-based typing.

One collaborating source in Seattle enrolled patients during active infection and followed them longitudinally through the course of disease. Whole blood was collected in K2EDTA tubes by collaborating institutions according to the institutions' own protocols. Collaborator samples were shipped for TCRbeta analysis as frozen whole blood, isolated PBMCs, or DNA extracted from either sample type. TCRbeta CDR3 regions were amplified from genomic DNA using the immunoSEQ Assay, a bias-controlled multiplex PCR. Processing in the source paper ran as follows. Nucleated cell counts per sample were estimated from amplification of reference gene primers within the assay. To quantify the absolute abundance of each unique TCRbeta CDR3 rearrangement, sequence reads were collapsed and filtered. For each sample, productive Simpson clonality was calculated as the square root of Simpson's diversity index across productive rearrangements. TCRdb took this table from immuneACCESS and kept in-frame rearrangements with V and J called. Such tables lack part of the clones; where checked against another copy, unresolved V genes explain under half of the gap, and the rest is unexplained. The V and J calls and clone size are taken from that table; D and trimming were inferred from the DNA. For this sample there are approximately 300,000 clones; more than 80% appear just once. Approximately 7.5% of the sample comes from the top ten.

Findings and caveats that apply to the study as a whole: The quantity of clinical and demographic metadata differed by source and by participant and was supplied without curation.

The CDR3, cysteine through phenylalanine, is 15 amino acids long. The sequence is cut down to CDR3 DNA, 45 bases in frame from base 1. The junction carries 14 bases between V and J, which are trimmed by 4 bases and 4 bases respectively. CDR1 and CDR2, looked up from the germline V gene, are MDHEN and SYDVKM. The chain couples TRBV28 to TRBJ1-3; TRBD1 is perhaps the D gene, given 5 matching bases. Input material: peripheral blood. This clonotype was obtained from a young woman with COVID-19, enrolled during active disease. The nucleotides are TGTGCCAGCAGTTCCCGCGGGGGTCCCGGAAACACCATATATTTT. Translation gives CASSSRGGPGNTIYF.